This record concerns one T cell receptor (beta chain) sequence. The antigen remains undetermined. The library targeted TCRbeta and was prepared with unique molecular identifiers. Each CDR3 protein gets one entry after TCRdb re-called the PCR reads with MiXCR. The profile shows about 870,000 distinct CDR3 sequences, under 20% of them singletons. This CDR3 region has 18 residues. Unmatched junction bases numbered 14, after V lost 0 bases and J lost 7 bases. The germline V gene has CDR1 ENHRY and CDR2 SYGVKD. The source of the sample is a study of T-cell reconstitution after alpha-beta-depleted transplantation in children. Overall study results and limits: Alpha-beta T cells present about two months after transplant were reported to originate from several hundred expanded graft clones. Elevated TCRbeta diversity at day 60 was traced, in some patients, to surviving recipient T cells and thymic progenitors. Newly produced T cells mostly accounted for T-cell counts and diversity one year post-transplant.

Here the sequenced sample was PBMCs, mostly from graft donor cells, taken 360 days after TCRalphabeta/CD19-depleted stem cell transplant. This clonotype was obtained from a male patient under 18 who had a stem cell transplant for acute lymphoblastic leukemia, so the T cells may come from the graft donor. The J gene is TRBJ2-2, the V gene TRBV10-3, with 7 bases matching TRBD1. The CDR3 bases are TGTGCCATCAGTGAGTCGCCACCGGAGACAGGGATAGGCGGGGAGCTGTTTTTT. Its translation: CAISESPPETGIGGELFF.